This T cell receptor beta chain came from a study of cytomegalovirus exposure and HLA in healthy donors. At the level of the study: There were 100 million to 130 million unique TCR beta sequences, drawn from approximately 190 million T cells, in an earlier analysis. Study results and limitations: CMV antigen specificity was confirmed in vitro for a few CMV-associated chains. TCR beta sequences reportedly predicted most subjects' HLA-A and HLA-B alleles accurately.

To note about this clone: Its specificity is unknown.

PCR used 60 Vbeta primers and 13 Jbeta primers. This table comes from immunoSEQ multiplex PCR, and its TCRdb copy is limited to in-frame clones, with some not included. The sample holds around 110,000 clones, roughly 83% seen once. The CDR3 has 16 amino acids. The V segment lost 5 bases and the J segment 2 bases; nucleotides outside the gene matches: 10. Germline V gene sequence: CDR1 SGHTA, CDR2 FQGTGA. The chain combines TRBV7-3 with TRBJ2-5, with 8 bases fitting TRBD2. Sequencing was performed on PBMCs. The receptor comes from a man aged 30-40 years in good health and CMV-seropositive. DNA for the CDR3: TGTGCCAGCAGCCCGGGGGGGACTAGGGGACAAGAGACCCAGTACTTC. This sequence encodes CASSPGGTRGQETQYF. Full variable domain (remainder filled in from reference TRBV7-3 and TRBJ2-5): GAGVSQTPSNKVTEKGKYVELRCDPISGHTALYWYRQSLGQGPEFLIYFQGTGAADDSGLPNDRFFAVRPEGSVSTLKIQRTERGDSAVYLCASSPGGTRGQETQYFGPGTRLLVL.